This T cell receptor beta chain was found in a study of shared clonotypes between healthy human individuals. Donors, without exception, were Caucasian adults residing in Nashville, Tennessee. Concerning this clone itself: Its specificity is unknown.

Germline V gene data show CDR1 as SGHRS and CDR2 as YFSETQ. CDR3 length: 15 residues. V was trimmed by 2 bases and J by 0 bases, leaving 11 bases between them. Study results and caveats: Sequencing depth was predicted to influence how clonotypes are shared among donors. In a few donors, around 5% of naive CD4 clonotypes appeared in common.

Profiled with immunoSEQ multiplex PCR; TCRdb holds only in-frame clones, not every one. The table shows some 2.1 million clones, with around 95% occurring only once. The sequencing input was naive CD4+ T cells sorted from blood. Subset noted: CD45RA+ positively selected. V gene TRBV5-1 combines with J gene TRBJ1-1; tentatively, D is TRBD1 (5 bases). The source is a man younger than 35 in good health. The CDR3 DNA sequence: TGCGCCAGCAGCTTCGAGACAGTAATGAACACTGAAGCTTTCTTT. As protein: CASSFETVMNTEAFF. Variable domain in full (rest from reference TRBV5-1 and TRBJ1-1): KAGVTQTPRYLIKTRGQQVTLSCSPISGHRSVSWYQQTPGQGLQFLFEYFSETQRNKGNFPGRFSGRQFSNSRSEMNVSTLELGDSALYLCASSFETVMNTEAFFGQGTRLTVV.